Described below is a single TCR beta chain sequence and its context. This clonotype was detected only a few times. The antigen this receptor binds is unknown. Base qualities are not at hand, and no much larger clone is one base apart. This sample is part of a study of blood T cells in healthy people across ages (dated by TCRdb to the mid-2010s). Notes on the research overall: In model experiments, roughly one uniquely barcoded TCR beta cDNA molecule per two T cells was captured by template switching. Donors of different ages were randomly distributed across sequencing lanes to avoid experimental bias. Using the same blood draw, the study looked at two additional independent replicas of 1 million unique cDNA reads for two donors, one aged 18 to 30 and the other aged 80 or older. Age-related changes in TCR beta repertoire diversity were measured in the study by deep sequencing normalized with unique cDNA molecular identifiers. The donors were split into four age groups: young (average 16 years), middle-aged (more than 35), aged (approximately 59) and long-lived (roughly 80). What the research found in general, with its limitations: Estimates of total diversity based on one million sequenced T cells were regarded as lower bounds and as underestimates. Bulk unsorted PBMC profiling prevented conclusive comparison of naive and antigen-experienced compartments. The CMV infection status of donors was not known, potentially confounding age-related changes in expanded clonotypes. A strong correlation was found between observed TCR beta diversity and the percentage of naive T cells measured by flow cytometry. Compared with the aged group, the long-lived group had more naive CD4+ T cells, fewer expanded clones and increased TCR diversity, a pattern suggesting age selection. Observed TCR beta diversity per million T cells fell roughly linearly with age, and a significant reduction was already apparent by age around 40.

Sequences LNHNV (CDR1) and YYDKDF (CDR2) are obtained from the germline V gene (reference sequence). V and J are truncated by 8 bases and 5 bases respectively, leaving an intervening sequence of 22 bases. From the cysteine through the phenylalanine, the CDR3 covers 16 amino acids. Only the CDR3 DNA is retained, 48 bases long and in frame from the first base. The library was generated by 5' RACE. Sequencing took place on an Illumina HiSeq 2500. A second PCR of about 6 to 12 cycles was run with a J-beta primer mix and a sample-barcoded 5' primer. Each TCR beta cDNA molecule received a unique molecular identifier from a template-switch 5' adaptor carrying 12 random nucleotides. At least 3 million CDR3-containing paired-end reads were obtained from each sample. First-strand cDNA synthesis was performed from all RNA using the Mint cDNA synthesis kit, with priming by a TRBC-specific oligonucleotide. After uracil-DNA glycosylase treatment, a first 18-cycle PCR used universal primers M1SS and BC2_uni_R on all cDNA. For the original study's pipeline: For normalization, 1 million high-quality reads, each with a distinct molecular identifier, were randomly selected from each sample. Reads sharing molecular identifiers were discarded rather than binned into consensus sequences. CDR3 identification, clonotype clustering and error correction used MiTCR with a Q25 quality threshold and the strictest error-elimination algorithm. A nonparametric unseen species model with Euler transformation was used to estimate lower-bound total TCR beta diversity. TCRdb trimmed public reads at Q25 via fastp, called clones via MiXCR and kept in-frame beta chains. CDR3 protein duplicates are merged, each entry listing the most common genes and DNA. In this record, the V and J calls reflect TCRdb's handling and not the investigators' own analysis. The table for this sample lists 1.5 million to 2 million distinct CDR3 sequences; approximately 28% of them were counted only once. Of the sample, 6.5% to 8.5% falls within the top ten clones.

Systemically healthy Caucasian individuals from Russia, approximately 39 in total and aged about 6 to 95 years, were included as donors. Around 10 milliliters of peripheral blood were drawn from each donor into EDTA-treated Vacutainer tubes. Ficoll-Paque density-gradient centrifugation was used to isolate PBMCs, with at least 6 million obtained per sample. Trizol reagent was used to extract total RNA from the PBMCs, yielding at least 5 micrograms per sample. For every donor, flow cytometry on a PBMC aliquot measured the percentage of naive CD45RAhigh/CD27high T cells. Recombination linked TRBV15 to TRBJ2-1, with TRBD2 tentatively as D gene (6 bases match). The sequencing input was blood. This receptor was identified in a woman aged 25 to 39 in good health. The encoded CDR3 is CATFSGGKSHNNEQFF. In nucleotides, the sequence is TGTGCCACCTTTAGTGGGGGGAAGAGCCACAACAATGAGCAGTTCTTC. Beyond the CDR3, the reference TRBV15 and TRBJ2-1 genes provide the residues; the full variable domain reads: DAMVIQNPRYQVTQFGKPVTLSCSQTLNHNVMYWYQQKSSQAPKLLFHYYDKDFNNEADTPDNFQSRRPNTSFCFLDIRSPGLGDTAMYLCATFSGGKSHNNEQFFGPGTRLTVL.